The following is a T cell receptor (beta chain) sequence with its context. Its antigen is unknown. Per-nucleotide qualities are absent, and no much larger clonotype sits a single base away. Reading the germline V gene gives CDR1 SGDLS and CDR2 YYNGEE. The CDR3 numbers 13 residues from cysteine through phenylalanine. Only the CDR3 DNA is retained, 39 bases long and in frame from the first base. Trimming at the junction amounts to 1 base on V and 3 bases on J, and the germline ends lie 7 bases apart. TCRbeta CDR3 regions were amplified from genomic DNA using the immunoSEQ Assay, a bias-controlled multiplex PCR. In the paper's pipeline: The number of nucleated cells in each sample was estimated from the amplification of reference gene primers within the assay. Sequence reads were collapsed and filtered to measure the absolute abundance of every unique TCRbeta CDR3 rearrangement. For each sample, productive Simpson clonality was calculated as the square root of Simpson's diversity index over productive rearrangements. TCRdb took over this immuneACCESS table, retaining in-frame rearrangements with V and J assigned. Such tables are incomplete; in checked studies, under half of the missing clones stem from an unresolved V gene, and the remainder is unexplained. D and trimming come from the DNA, and the V and J calls and clone size come from that table. The sample has over 250,000 clones on record, roughly 91% of them singletons. Under 2.5% of the sample comes from the top ten.

The sample comes from a study of blood T cell repertoires in COVID-19 (TCRdb year 2020). As for the study more broadly: Samples from collaborators originated in the United States, Italy and Spain and spanned both the acute and convalescent phases of COVID-19. The material from the prospective study consisted of cDNA or gDNA derived from T cells, B-cell-depleted T cells, or PBMCs. Samples were obtained from the ongoing ImmuneRACE study (first 160 participants) and from some 1,300 subjects provided by 6 global collaborators. Deeply sampled blood TCRbeta repertoires from subjects exposed to, actively infected with, or recovered from COVID-19 were included in the dataset. The repertoires were made available in a free public database intended to serve as a resource for research on the immune response to SARS-CoV-2. Nearly every sample came with metadata listing a de-identified subject ID, COVID-19 status, age in years and sex. Where available, HLA class I and class II types were taken from metadata supplied by the sample provider and were not determined by assay-based typing.

Study-level results and caveats: How much clinical and demographic metadata was included differed by source and by participant, and the metadata was provided uncurated.

In the prospective study, participants were roughly 18 to 100 years old, resided in around 25 geographic areas of the United States, and were enrolled through a virtual design. In the prospective study, participants were assigned to cohorts based on the clinical history participants reported in a screening survey and a study questionnaire. For ImmuneRACE Cohort 3, a participant was defined as recovered based on two consecutive negative NP/OP PCR tests, clearance by a healthcare professional, or resolution of symptoms. Mobile phlebotomists in the prospective study collected whole blood, serum and a nasopharyngeal or oropharyngeal swab from every participant. Additional blood draws and questionnaires over a 2-month period could optionally be provided by prospective study participants. Before DNA extraction, blood samples from the prospective study were shipped at room temperature or frozen.

The rearranged segments are TRBV9 and TRBJ1-1, with the D gene too uncertain to name. Sample: PBMCs or T cells enriched from blood (not recorded which). The clonotype originates from a woman aged 60 to 75 who had recovered from COVID-19. The DNA reads as follows: TGTGCCAGCAGCGTACAGAGCGACACTGAAGCTTTCTTT. Its translation is CASSVQSDTEAFF.